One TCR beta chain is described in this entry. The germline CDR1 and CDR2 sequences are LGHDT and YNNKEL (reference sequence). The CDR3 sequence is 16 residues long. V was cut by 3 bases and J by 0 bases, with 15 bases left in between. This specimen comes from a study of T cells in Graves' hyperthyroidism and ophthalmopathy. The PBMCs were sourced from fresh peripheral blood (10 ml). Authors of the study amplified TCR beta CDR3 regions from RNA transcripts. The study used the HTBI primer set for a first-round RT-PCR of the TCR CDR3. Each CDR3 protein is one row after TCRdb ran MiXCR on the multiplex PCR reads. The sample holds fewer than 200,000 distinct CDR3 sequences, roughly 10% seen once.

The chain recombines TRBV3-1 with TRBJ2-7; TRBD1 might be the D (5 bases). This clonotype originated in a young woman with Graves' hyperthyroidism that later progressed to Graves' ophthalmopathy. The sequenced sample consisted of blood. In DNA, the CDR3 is TGTGCCAGCAGCCAGGGCAGGACACGATACTCCTACGAGCAGTACTTC. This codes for CASSQGRTRYSYEQYF.